Listed below are T cell receptor beta chains from one sample, sequenced in a study of Ad26.COV2.S vaccination and SARS-CoV-2 variants. Sequencing used immunoSEQ multiplex PCR; TCRdb keeps in-frame clones, though not all of them. The sample lists roughly 500,000 clones; 87% were seen once. This sample comprised peripheral blood, obtained in a trial of Ad26.COV2.S vaccine versus placebo. The receptors derive from a person aged 18-60 years who received the Ad26.COV2.S COVID-19 vaccine or a placebo. The CDR3 runs from the conserved cysteine through the conserved F or W. Fields, in order: D gene, J gene, V gene, clone size, CDR3 DNA, CDR3 protein. The D gene is left open where the match is weak. Not all rows give a size; the values are once, few, many and, for expanded clones, a class.

TRBD2 TRBJ2-1 TRBV4-3 . TGCGCCAGCAGCGGACTAGCGGATTACAATGAGCAGTTCTTC CASSGLADYNEQFF
. TRBJ2-2 TRBV5-1 . TGCGCCAGCAGCCCCGGACGGGTAACTGGGGAGCTGTTTTTT CASSPGRVTGELFF
. TRBJ1-1 TRBV7-3 . TGTGCCAGCAGCTTAATTCCTGGGGACACTGAAGCTTTCTTT CASSLIPGDTEAFF
. TRBJ2-3 TRBV10-3 few TGTGCCACGGGCCGGCAGGGGAGCACAGATACGCAGTATTTT CATGRQGSTDTQYF
. TRBJ2-1 TRBV6-4 . TGTGCCAGCAGTGCCCTCGGGGGTGGTTCCTACAATGAGCAGTTCTTC CASSALGGGSYNEQFF
. TRBJ1-1 TRBV6-5 . TGTGCCAGCAGGGCAGACATTGTGTTAGCTTTCTTT CASRADIVLAFF
TRBD2 TRBJ2-1 TRBV5-1 . TGCGCCAGCAGCTTCAGCGGGAGCTCCTACAATGAGCAGTTCTTC CASSFSGSSYNEQFF
. TRBJ1-5 TRBV24-1 . TGTGCCACCAGTGAGGGGGGAAGGGCTAGCAATCAGCCCCAGCATTTT CATSEGGRASNQPQHF
. TRBJ2-3 TRBV12-3/TRBV12-4 . TGTGCCAGCAGTTTAAGCGCAGATACGCAGTATTTT CASSLSADTQYF
. TRBJ1-5 TRBV7-2 . TGTGCCAGCAGCTTAGGGGGGGGCAATCAGCCCCAGCATTTT CASSLGGGNQPQHF
. TRBJ2-1 TRBV19 . TGTGCCAGTGACCACGGCTCCTACAATGAGCAGTTCTTC CASDHGSYNEQFF
. TRBJ1-1 TRBV5-6 . TGTGCCAGCAGCTCCTACTGGGTCCACACTGAAGCTTTCTTT CASSSYWVHTEAFF
. TRBJ2-7 TRBV28 . TGTGCCAGCTCCCCCCCTACTCACTACGAGCAGTACTTC CASSPPTHYEQYF
. TRBJ2-7 TRBV28 . TGTGCCAGCAGTTTATTTTCTGGGTCCTACGAGCAGTACTTC CASSLFSGSYEQYF
. TRBJ1-1 TRBV2 . TGTGCCAGCAGTACCGGGAGCCACACTGAAGCTTTCTTT CASSTGSHTEAFF
TRBD2 TRBJ2-3 TRBV5-1 . TGCGCCAGCAGCGTAGCGGGAGTAGTAACAGATACGCAGTATTTT CASSVAGVVTDTQYF
. TRBJ1-1 TRBV5-1 once TGCGCCAGCAGCCCCTCCGGGACACTTTTTGAAGCTTTCTTT CASSPSGTLFEAFF
TRBD2 TRBJ2-2 TRBV2 . TGTGCCAGCCGGGAACTAGCGGGAGGAGGGACCGGGGAGCTGTTTTTT CASRELAGGGTGELFF
TRBD1 TRBJ2-1 TRBV7-9 . TGTGCCAGCAGCAGGGACAGTAATGAGCAGTTCTTC CASSRDSNEQFF
. TRBJ1-1 TRBV29-1 . TGCAGCGCCGGGGGGATGAACACTGAAGCTTTCTTT CSAGGMNTEAFF
. TRBJ2-1 TRBV4-3 . TGCGCCAGCAGCCAAGGAGTGGCCAATGAGCAGTTCTTC CASSQGVANEQFF
. TRBJ2-7 TRBV6-6 . TGTGCCAGCAGTTACTCGAGGGGAGGCTACGAGCAGTACTTC CASSYSRGGYEQYF
. TRBJ1-4 TRBV4-1 . TGCGCCAGCAGCCAAGAAATGCAGACAGTCCTTAATGAAAAACTGTTTTTT CASSQEMQTVLNEKLFF
. TRBJ2-1 TRBV6-6 . TGTGCCAGCAGTTCAGGGGTCAATGAGCAGTTCTTC CASSSGVNEQFF
. TRBJ2-7 TRBV11-3 once TGTGCCAGCAGCTTAAATAGGGACTCCGAGCAGTACTTC CASSLNRDSEQYF
TRBD2 TRBJ2-2 TRBV6-4 . TGTGCCAGCAGCCGGACTAGCGGGATGAACACCGGGGAGCTGTTTTTT CASSRTSGMNTGELFF
. TRBJ2-5 TRBV9 . TGTGCCAGCAGCGTAGGAGGAGCCGGTGAGACCCAGTACTTC CASSVGGAGETQYF
. TRBJ2-1 TRBV28 . TGTGCCAGCAGTTTGGTCGTTCAGGGGGGGTCAATGATCGAGCAGTTCTTC CASSLVVQGGSMIEQFF
. TRBJ1-5 TRBV19 . TGTGCCAGTAGTCCGGGGGTTTTGGATCAGCCCCAGCATTTT CASSPGVLDQPQHF
. TRBJ2-1 TRBV7-9 . TGTGCCAGCAGCTTAGCCGCTAGAAGGTATGAGCAGTTCTTC CASSLAARRYEQFF
. TRBJ2-2 TRBV10-3 . TGTGCCATCAAAGAGGGCTACACCGGGGAGCTGTTTTTT CAIKEGYTGELFF
TRBD1 TRBJ2-7 TRBV11-2 . TGTGCCAGCAGCTTATCAGGGGGTGTTTACGAGCAGTACTTC CASSLSGGVYEQYF